A selection of T cell receptor beta chains follows, all from one sample in a study of control samples from healthy donors and cancer patients. Clones were read by immunoSEQ multiplex PCR, and TCRdb kept only the in-frame ones, dropping some. The data show about 120,000 clones, approximately 87% seen once. Sequencing was carried out using PBMCs. Receptors originate from a woman in her fifties or sixties with lung cancer. The CDR3 runs from the conserved cysteine through the conserved F or W. The D gene is left open where the match is weak. The size of a clone is reported for some rows only, either as once, few or many, or as a class for expanded clones.

D gene | CDR3 length | clone size | J gene | V gene | CDR3 DNA | CDR3 protein
. | 12 | . | TRBJ1-1 | TRBV30 | TGTGCCTGGAATGGGGCCGGTCGTGAAGCTTTCTTT | CAWNGAGREAFF
. | 17 | few | TRBJ2-6 | TRBV5-4 | TGTGCCAGCTCCCTCACAGCCGGTGTCTCTGGGGCCAACGTCCTGACTTTC | CASSLTAGVSGANVLTF
TRBD1 | 16 | . | TRBJ2-1 | TRBV5-1 | TGCGCCAGCAGCGTGTACAGGGGAAAAAGGGCCAATGAGCAGTTCTTC | CASSVYRGKRANEQFF
TRBD2 | 15 | . | TRBJ2-3 | TRBV25-1 | TGTGCCAGCAGTGATAGCGGGAGGGATGCAGATACGCAGTATTTT | CASSDSGRDADTQYF
. | 14 | . | TRBJ1-1 | TRBV7-8 | TGTGCCAGCAGCGTGGACAGATTAATAACTGAAGCTTTCTTT | CASSVDRLITEAFF
. | 14 | . | TRBJ2-7 | TRBV2 | TGTGCCAGCAGGACGGAGACGGCAAGCTACGAGCAGTACTTC | CASRTETASYEQYF
. | 14 | . | TRBJ1-2 | TRBV29-1 | TGCAGCGTTCCACTAACAGGGTTGATCTATGGCTACACCTTC | CSVPLTGLIYGYTF
TRBD2 | 16 | . | TRBJ2-1 | TRBV2 | TGTGCCAGCAGTGAGATGCAGGCTAGCGGGGGAAGTGAGCAGTTCTTC | CASSEMQASGGSEQFF
. | 14 | . | TRBJ1-2 | TRBV18 | TGTGCCAGCTCACCCCGGGAGCCGGGCTATGGCTACACCTTC | CASSPREPGYGYTF
TRBD1 | 16 | . | TRBJ1-5 | TRBV6-2/TRBV6-3 | TGTGCCAGCAGCGGCCGGGACAGGGGAGGGGATCAGCCCCAGCATTTT | CASSGRDRGGDQPQHF
. | 15 | . | TRBJ1-1 | TRBV5-5 | TGTGCCAGCAGCTTGGGGGGGACACCGAACACTGAAGCTTTCTTT | CASSLGGTPNTEAFF
. | 12 | . | TRBJ2-7 | TRBV5-6 | TGTGCCAGCAGCTTGGCCGGCGACGAGCAGTACTTC | CASSLAGDEQYF
. | 18 | once | TRBJ1-3 | TRBV5-6 | TGTGCCAGCAGCTCTCCCGGGACATGGGCTCTCTCTGGAAACACCATATATTTT | CASSSPGTWALSGNTIYF
. | 14 | . | TRBJ1-6 | TRBV4-1 | TGCGCCAGCAGCCCAAGGACAAGCAATTCACCCCTCCACTTT | CASSPRTSNSPLHF
. | 15 | . | TRBJ2-1 | TRBV19 | TGTGCCAGTGTTAGCGTATCCGGCTCCTACAATGAGCAGTTCTTC | CASVSVSGSYNEQFF
TRBD1 | 13 | . | TRBJ2-1 | TRBV29-1 | TGCAGCGTTGCGACAGGGGTCCCCAATGAGCAGTTCTTC | CSVATGVPNEQFF
TRBD1 | 15 | . | TRBJ2-2 | TRBV11-2 | TGTGCCAGCAGCTTGACAGGGGGCTTGGCCGGGGAGCTGTTTTTT | CASSLTGGLAGELFF
. | 15 | . | TRBJ1-4 | TRBV7-9 | TGTGCCAGCAGCCCAGAGCCGGTAGCTAATGAAAAACTGTTTTTT | CASSPEPVANEKLFF
. | 13 | . | TRBJ1-1 | TRBV7-9 | TGTGCCAGCAGCTTACGGAGCGACACTGAAGCTTTCTTT | CASSLRSDTEAFF
. | 14 | . | TRBJ1-6 | TRBV5-4 | TGTGCCAGCAGCCCCCCAGAGGGTAATTCACCCCTCCACTTT | CASSPPEGNSPLHF
. | 16 | . | TRBJ2-7 | TRBV21-1 | TGTGCCAGCAGCAAAACAGGGGAAGATGTAGTGCCGGAGCAGTACTTC | CASSKTGEDVVPEQYF
. | 13 | . | TRBJ2-1 | TRBV5-5 | TGTGCCAGCACCATCCGACTAGAGAATGAGCAGTTCTTC | CASTIRLENEQFF
. | 16 | . | TRBJ2-5 | TRBV3-1/TRBV3-2 | TGTGCCAGCAGCCAAGATTGGGAGAAACCGAGGGAGACCCAGTACTTC | CASSQDWEKPRETQYF
TRBD2 | 16 | once | TRBJ2-1 | TRBV24-1 | TGTGCCACCAGTGACTCGACTAGCGGGGGGCGTAATGAGCAGTTCTTC | CATSDSTSGGRNEQFF
. | 14 | . | TRBJ1-2 | TRBV5-4 | TGTGCCAGCAGCCATAAGAGGGCAGACTATGGCTACACCTTC | CASSHKRADYGYTF
. | 12 | . | TRBJ1-1 | TRBV12-3/TRBV12-4 | TGTGCCAGCAGTTTTCTCAGGACTGAAGCTTTCTTT | CASSFLRTEAFF
. | 15 | . | TRBJ2-7 | TRBV3-1/TRBV3-2 | TGTGCCAGCAGCCAAGGGGGGGCCATCAAAGGGGAGCAGTACTTC | CASSQGGAIKGEQYF
. | 14 | few | TRBJ1-5 | TRBV19 | TGTGCCAGCAGAGAAATACAGAGAAATCAGCCCCAGCATTTT | CASREIQRNQPQHF
TRBD2 | 17 | . | TRBJ2-1 | TRBV7-3 | TGTGCCAGCAGCTTAGGGGTGACTAGCGGCTGGGGGGATGAGCAGTTCTTC | CASSLGVTSGWGDEQFF
. | 14 | . | TRBJ2-3 | TRBV7-9 | TGTGCCAGCAGCTTTGGACAGAGCACAGATACGCAGTATTTT | CASSFGQSTDTQYF
. | 13 | . | TRBJ2-7 | TRBV12-3/TRBV12-4 | TGTGCCAGCAGTTTATCCGGCTCCTACGAGCAGTACTTC | CASSLSGSYEQYF
. | 11 | . | TRBJ2-5 | TRBV14 | TGTGCCAGCAGCCAAGTTAAGACCCAGTACTTC | CASSQVKTQYF
. | 14 | . | TRBJ1-5 | TRBV18 | TGTGCCAGCTCCGCGGGGGGGGGCAATCAGCCCCAGCATTTT | CASSAGGGNQPQHF
TRBD2 | 15 | . | TRBJ2-1 | TRBV5-1 | TGCGCCAGCAGCCCGAGGACTAGCGGGCACAATGAGCAGTTCTTC | CASSPRTSGHNEQFF
. | 14 | once | TRBJ2-7 | TRBV6-5 | TGTGCCAGCAGATTACTTAGCGGCTACTACGAGCAGTACTTC | CASRLLSGYYEQYF
. | 16 | . | TRBJ1-1 | TRBV7-8 | TGTGCCAGCAGCTTAGAAAGAGCAGGGGCCAACACTGAAGCTTTCTTT | CASSLERAGANTEAFF
. | 13 | once | TRBJ2-2 | TRBV15 | TGTGCCACCAGCAGAGATCGGGCCGGGGAGCTGTTTTTT | CATSRDRAGELFF
TRBD2 | 17 | . | TRBJ2-2 | TRBV5-1 | TGCGCCAGCAGTATTACTAGCGGGATTGGTGCCACCGGGGAGCTGTTTTTT | CASSITSGIGATGELFF
. | 13 | . | TRBJ1-5 | TRBV19 | TGTGCCAGTAGTACCCAGGATGGCCAGCCCCAGCATTTT | CASSTQDGQPQHF
. | 15 | . | TRBJ1-5 | TRBV12-5 | TGTGCTAGTGCTCACGACTCACAGGGAAGTCAGCCCCAGCATTTT | CASAHDSQGSQPQHF
. | 12 | . | TRBJ1-2 | TRBV29-1 | TGCAGCGTGCCCTTAGGGAACTATGGCTACACCTTC | CSVPLGNYGYTF
TRBD2 | 14 | . | TRBJ2-2 | TRBV19 | TGTGCCAGTGTAAAGCGGGGGAACACCGGGGAGCTGTTTTTT | CASVKRGNTGELFF
. | 16 | . | TRBJ1-3 | TRBV13 | TGTGCCAGCAGCTCCAGTCCCGGGACCTCTGGAAACACCATATATTTT | CASSSSPGTSGNTIYF
TRBD1 | 14 | . | TRBJ1-2 | TRBV4-2 | TGTGCCAGCAGCCAAGATGAGGCGGGGACAGGGGACACCTTC | CASSQDEAGTGDTF
. | 15 | . | TRBJ1-1 | TRBV5-1 | TGCGCCAGCAGCTTGGGGGGGACGATCGGCACTGAAGCTTTCTTT | CASSLGGTIGTEAFF
. | 15 | . | TRBJ1-5 | TRBV9 | TGTGCCAGCAGCGTAGAGGGGAATCGGAATCAGCCCCAGCATTTT | CASSVEGNRNQPQHF
. | 14 | . | TRBJ2-2 | TRBV27 | TGTGCCAGCAGTTCCCGGCGGGGATCCGGGGAGCTGTTTTTT | CASSSRRGSGELFF
. | 15 | . | TRBJ2-1 | TRBV7-2 | TGTGCCAGCAGCTTAGTTCCCAGCGCGACCAATGAGCAGTTCTTC | CASSLVPSATNEQFF
. | 13 | . | TRBJ2-7 | TRBV6-5 | TGTGCCAGCAGTTACTCGAACGGCGGTGAGCAGTACTTC | CASSYSNGGEQYF
TRBD1 | 15 | . | TRBJ1-1 | TRBV6-5 | TGTGCCAGCAGAGCTAACAGGGGAGATTATACTGAAGCTTTCTTT | CASRANRGDYTEAFF
. | 14 | . | TRBJ1-2 | TRBV6-5 | TGTGCCAGCAGACCGGGGGTCGGTGACTATGGCTACACCTTC | CASRPGVGDYGYTF
. | 13 | . | TRBJ1-6 | TRBV7-2 | TGTGCCAGCAGCTTAGGGATCAATTCACCCCTCCACTTT | CASSLGINSPLHF
. | 13 | . | TRBJ1-5 | TRBV7-2 | TGTGCCAGCAGCTTGGCCAGGGGACAGCCCCAGCATTTT | CASSLARGQPQHF
. | 15 | . | TRBJ1-5 | TRBV30 | TGTGCCTGGAGTGTACGTTTAGGGAGCAATCAGCCCCAGCATTTT | CAWSVRLGSNQPQHF
. | 14 | . | TRBJ2-3 | TRBV10-3 | TGTGCCATCAGTGCGGCCGGTCGGGGCGATACGCAGTATTTT | CAISAAGRGDTQYF
. | 15 | . | TRBJ2-2 | TRBV15 | TGTGCCACTTCAAGGAGGCAGGGGGGCACCGGGGAGCTGTTTTTT | CATSRRQGGTGELFF
TRBD1 | 18 | . | TRBJ1-3 | TRBV5-1 | TGCGCCAGCAGCAGACAGGGCGGGTCCGAACACTCTGGAAACACCATATATTTT | CASSRQGGSEHSGNTIYF
TRBD2 | 18 | few | TRBJ2-2 | TRBV9 | TGTGCCAGCAGCGTAGGACTAGCGGGAGGAGTGGGGACCGGGGAGCTGTTTTTT | CASSVGLAGGVGTGELFF
. | 14 | . | TRBJ2-3 | TRBV7-2 | TGTGCCAGCAGCATACCGACCACTCAGGATACGCAGTATTTT | CASSIPTTQDTQYF
TRBD1 | 13 | . | TRBJ2-7 | TRBV12-3/TRBV12-4 | TGTGCCAGCAGTCTACAGGGGTCCTACGAGCAGTACTTC | CASSLQGSYEQYF